This entry lists 25 T cell receptor beta chains sequenced from one sample in a study of blood T cell repertoires in COVID-19. Assay used: immunoSEQ multiplex PCR; TCRdb lists only in-frame clones, some missing. The sample consists of 150,000 or so clones, 70% to 90% of them appearing once. The source material was peripheral blood. These receptors all stem from a man aged 55 to 70 with COVID-19, enrolled during active disease.

The chain recombines TRBV18 with TRBJ2-1; TRBD2 aligns across 7 bases. CDR1 and CDR2 (germline): KGHSH, LQKENI. The CDR3 runs 15 residues. V was clipped by 0 bases and J by 9 bases; unmatched bases: 8. CDR3 region: CASSPPGGLVFEQFF. CDR3 DNA sequence: TGTGCCAGCTCACCACCGGGCGGACTAGTATTTGAGCAGTTCTTC.

The gene calls are TRBV7-2 and TRBJ2-1; D remains unclear. The CDR3 consists of 13 residues. Trimming pared 5 bases from V and 7 bases from J, leaving 12 bases between. Germline lookup yields CDR1 SGHTA and CDR2 FQGNSA. CDR3 loop: CASSTQPRNEQFF. The CDR3 DNA is TGTGCCAGCAGCACACAACCTAGAAATGAGCAGTTCTTC.

This clone has just a few counts. The rearrangement joins TRBV18 to TRBJ1-3; 9 positions match TRBD1. Germline V CDR1 and CDR2: KGHSH, LQKENI. With V trimmed by 5 bases and J by 3 bases, 8 bases remained unmatched. CDR3 length: 16 amino acids. The CDR3 region is CASSSGQGKGGNTIYF. In DNA, the CDR3 is TGTGCCAGCTCATCGGGACAGGGAAAAGGTGGAAACACCATATATTTT.

V is TRBV18 and J is TRBJ2-5; 7 bases map to TRBD1. The V gene's germline CDR1 is KGHSH and CDR2 LQKENI. After removal of 6 bases from V and 2 bases from J, the junction contained 6 bases not matched to a gene. The CDR3 extends over 14 amino acids. The CDR3 sequence: CASSRPGQQETQYF. In DNA form, the CDR3 reads TGTGCCAGCTCTCGGCCGGGACAGCAAGAGACCCAGTACTTC.

About this clone: One end of the junction varies from germline; a read error may be responsible. The V call is TRBV4-3, the J call TRBJ2-4; 7 bases align to TRBD2. Looked up from germline, CDR1 is LGHNA and CDR2 is YSLEER. CDR3 length: 13 residues. The CDR3 nucleotides are TGCGCCAGCAGCCAAGAACTAGCGTTCATTCCGTACTTC. Amino acid sequence: CASSQELAFIPYF.

This chain connects TRBV18 to TRBJ2-7; 9 positions match TRBD2. Germline CDR1 and CDR2: KGHSH and LQKENI. The CDR3 contains 14 residues. The V and J ends lost 5 bases and 4 bases, in that order; junction bases with no gene match: 6. The CDR3 coding sequence is TGTGCCAGCTCAGCTAGCGGGAACTTATACGAGCAGTACTTC. Its translation is CASSASGNLYEQYF.

The rearrangement links TRBV18 to TRBJ1-5, with 7 nucleotides matching TRBD1. Germline V lookup: CDR1 KGHSH, CDR2 LQKENI. The CDR3 has 15 residues. The J segment lost 1 base and the V segment lost 4 bases, leaving 4 bases of the junction unmatched. CDR3 loop: CASSHKTGSNQPQHF. In DNA form, the CDR3 reads TGTGCCAGCTCACACAAGACAGGGAGCAATCAGCCCCAGCATTTT. Full variable domain (missing parts from reference TRBV18 and TRBJ1-5): NAGVMQNPRHLVRRRGQEARLRCSPMKGHSHVYWYRQLPEEGLKFMVYLQKENIIDESGMPKERFSAEFPKEGPSILRIQQVVRGDSAAYFCASSHKTGSNQPQHFGDGTRLSIL.

The chain carries TRBV5-5 and TRBJ1-1; D gene ambiguous. CDR1 is SGHKS and CDR2 is YYEKEE in the germline V gene (reference sequence). With 0 bases removed from V and 0 bases from J, the gap between germline ends came to 12 bases. The CDR3 sequence is 16 residues long. As DNA, the CDR3 is TGTGCCAGCAGCTTGGTCCAGGTACGTTTGAACACTGAAGCTTTCTTT. It specifies CASSLVQVRLNTEAFF.

This sequence joins TRBV29-1 and TRBJ1-2, with 7 bases aligning to TRBD1. The CDR3 is 15 residues long. The germline V gene has CDR1 SQVTM and CDR2 ANQGSEA. J was trimmed by 3 bases and V by 4 bases; bases with no gene match: 11. The DNA of the CDR3 is TGCAGCGTTGTTTTACAGGGGCGGGGGGACTATGGCTACACCTTC. Amino acid sequence: CSVVLQGRGDYGYTF.

This clone turned up a few times. The CDR3 reads CASSFKRPGMNTEAFF. The CDR3 nucleotides read TGTGCCAGCAGCTTCAAAAGGCCGGGAATGAACACTGAAGCTTTCTTT. The chain links TRBV7-8 to TRBJ1-1; no firm D call. Germline CDR1 is SGHVS and CDR2 is FQNEAQ. V was pared by 3 bases and J by 0 bases, with 14 bases between. This CDR3 has 16 residues.

This chain uses TRBV7-8 with TRBJ1-6; 9 bases map to TRBD1. V gave up 4 bases and J gave up 10 bases; unmatched junction bases: 8. CDR1 and CDR2 (germline): SGHVS, FQNEAQ. This CDR3 is built from 15 residues. The CDR3 nucleotides are TGTGCCAGCAGCTGGGGACAGGGAGGGTTGTCACCCCTCCACTTT. As protein: CASSWGQGGLSPLHF.

V gene TRBV6-2 or TRBV6-3 combines with J gene TRBJ2-7, with D possibly being TRBD1 (6 bases). The CDR3 length is 15 residues. CDR1 and CDR2 (germline): MNHEY, SVGEGT. With 5 bases removed from V and 3 bases from J, the gap between germline ends came to 17 bases. The CDR3 sequence is CASSDARQAIYEQYF. The DNA of the CDR3 is TGTGCCAGCAGTGACGCGAGACAGGCAATCTACGAGCAGTACTTC.

The V call is TRBV15, the J call TRBJ1-5; 7 bases are shared with TRBD1. The CDR3 is made up of 15 amino acids. CDR1 is LNHNV and CDR2 is YYDKDF in the germline V gene (reference sequence). After removal of 10 bases from V and 0 bases from J, the junction contained 9 bases not matched to a gene. This CDR3 is CANHRDSHSNQPQHF. CDR3 DNA: TGTGCCAACCACCGGGACAGTCATAGCAATCAGCCCCAGCATTTT.

The chain couples TRBV2 to TRBJ1-2; 7 bases align to TRBD1. There are 15 residues in the CDR3. Trimming removed 5 bases from V and 3 bases from J; junction bases left unmatched: 9. From germline, CDR1 is SNHLY and CDR2 FYNNEI. The CDR3 loop reads CASSPRQGVDYGYTF. CDR3 in DNA: TGTGCCAGCAGTCCTCGACAGGGAGTCGACTATGGCTACACCTTC.

The chain combines TRBV4-3 with TRBJ1-4, with no clear D. The CDR3 is 16 residues long. Germline loops: CDR1 LGHNA, CDR2 YSLEER. V lost 0 bases, J lost 0 bases, and 8 bases lay in between. Written as DNA, the CDR3 is TGCGCCAGCAGCCAAGAAAATATTGCAACTAATGAAAAACTGTTTTTT. This gives the protein CASSQENIATNEKLFF.

This clone occurred a few times. The rearrangement joins TRBV2 to TRBJ1-5; possible D gene TRBD1, 5 bases. V dropped 3 bases and J dropped 10 bases, with 7 bases sitting between them. This CDR3 comprises 11 residues. Germline assignment: CDR1 SNHLY and CDR2 FYNNEI. In DNA form, the CDR3 reads TGTGCCAGCAGTGAGGGGGGTCCCCAGCATTTT. This translates into CASSEGGPQHF.

This sequence joins TRBV4-3 and TRBJ2-3; a possible D gene is TRBD2 (5 bases). Germline V gene sequence: CDR1 LGHNA, CDR2 YSLEER. The CDR3 consists of 15 residues. V was clipped by 2 bases and J by 0 bases, with 9 bases between them. CDR3 loop: CASSQSSGSTDTQYF. In DNA, the CDR3 is TGCGCCAGCAGCCAATCCAGCGGCAGCACAGATACGCAGTATTTT.

The J gene is TRBJ1-2, the V gene TRBV5-4; D call uncertain. Trimming shortened V by 0 bases and J by 3 bases, and 12 bases separated the two germline ends. The CDR3 spans 15 residues. CDR1 is SGHNT, CDR2 YYREEE, per germline (reference sequence). The DNA for the CDR3 is TGTGCCAGCAGCTTGGAGTGGCAGGCTGACTATGGCTACACCTTC. Its protein product is CASSLEWQADYGYTF.

The chain links TRBV6-6 to TRBJ2-7, with TRBD2 matching over 8 bases. Germline values: CDR1 MNHNY, CDR2 SVGAGI (reference sequence). The CDR3 has 15 residues. Trimming removed 4 bases from V and 2 bases from J; junction bases left unmatched: 7. The CDR3, as DNA: TGTGCCAGCAGTTCCCGCGATAGCGGGGCCTACGAGCAGTACTTC. It yields the protein CASSSRDSGAYEQYF.

This clone has a single count. The J gene is TRBJ1-2, the V gene TRBV20-1; D is possibly TRBD1 (5 bases). The CDR3 covers 11 residues. CDR1 and CDR2 (germline): DFQATT, SNEGSKA (reference sequence). DNA of the CDR3: TGCAGCTTACAAGGGGACTATGGCTACACCTTC. Its protein is CSLQGDYGYTF.

The CDR3 loop is CASTSVSSGNTIYF. In DNA, the CDR3 is TGTGCCAGCACCTCAGTAAGCTCTGGAAACACCATATATTTT. This chain uses TRBV3-1 (or the pseudogene TRBV3-2) with TRBJ1-3; no clear D. This CDR3 contains 14 residues. The V end lost 7 bases, the J end lost 0 bases, and 10 bases lay between the germline ends. In germline, CDR1 is LGHDT, CDR2 YNNKEL (reference sequence).

The genes are TRBV21-1 and TRBJ2-5; TRBD1 is the table's D call and was not checked against the DNA. TRBV21-1 is noted as a pseudogene. The CDR3 is made up of 13 amino acids. The CDR3 reads CATHTGDEETQYF. In DNA form, the CDR3 reads TGTGCCACGCACACAGGGGATGAAGAGACCCAGTACTTC.

This rearrangement joins TRBV6-2 or TRBV6-3 to TRBJ2-7; D is uncertain. In germline, CDR1 is MNHEY, CDR2 SVGEGT. Trimming removed 2 bases at V and 0 bases at J, with 8 bases between. The CDR3 loop spans 14 amino acids. In nucleotides, the CDR3 is TGTGCCAGCAGTTACGAGTACCGCTCCTACGAGCAGTACTTC. It is translated as CASSYEYRSYEQYF.

Details on this clone: The junction shows a germline mismatch at one end, possibly a read error. This chain connects TRBV5-6 to TRBJ1-2; D is undetermined. Germline CDR1 is SGHDT and CDR2 is YYEEEE. The CDR3 covers 13 residues. The CDR3 DNA is TGTGCCAGCAGCTTGGAATTTAACAATGGCTACACCTTC. Protein: CASSLEFNNGYTF.

This chain joins TRBV19 and TRBJ1-1; tentative D call: TRBD1 (6 bases). Germline CDR1 and CDR2: LNHDA and SQIVND (reference sequence). This CDR3 is 12 amino acids long. V was cut by 9 bases and J by 10 bases, with 18 bases left in between. The chain's CDR3 is CASRSGAQRAFF. The CDR3 DNA reads TGTGCCAGCAGATCAGGGGCACAGAGAGCTTTCTTT.